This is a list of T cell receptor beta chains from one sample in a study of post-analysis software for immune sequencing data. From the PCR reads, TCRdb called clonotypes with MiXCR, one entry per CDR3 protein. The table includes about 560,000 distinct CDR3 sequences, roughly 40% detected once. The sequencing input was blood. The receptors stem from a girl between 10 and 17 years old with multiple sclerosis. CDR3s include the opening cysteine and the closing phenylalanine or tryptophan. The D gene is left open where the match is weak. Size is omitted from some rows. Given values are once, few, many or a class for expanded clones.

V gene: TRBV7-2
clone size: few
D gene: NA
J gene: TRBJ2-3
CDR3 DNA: TGTGCCAGCAGCTTAGAGGACCTCGGGGATACGCAGTATTTT
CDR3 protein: CASSLEDLGDTQYF

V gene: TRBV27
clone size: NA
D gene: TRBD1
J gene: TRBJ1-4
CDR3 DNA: TGTGCCAGCAGTTACAGGGGTAATGAAAAACTGTTTTTT
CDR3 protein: CASSYRGNEKLFF

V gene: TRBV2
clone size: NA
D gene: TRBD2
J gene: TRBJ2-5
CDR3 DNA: TGTGCCAGCAGGGGCTTAGCGGGAGGGCCAGAGACCCAGTACTTC
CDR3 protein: CASRGLAGGPETQYF

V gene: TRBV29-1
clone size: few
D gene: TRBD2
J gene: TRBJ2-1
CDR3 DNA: TGCAGCTATGGACTAGCGTTATACAATGAGCAGTTCTTC
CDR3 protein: CSYGLALYNEQFF

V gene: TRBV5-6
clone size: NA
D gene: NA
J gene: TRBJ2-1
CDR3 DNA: TGTGCCAGCAGCTTGAGGGCCCCTACCCTTGGGGGGAATGAGCAGTTCTTC
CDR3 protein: CASSLRAPTLGGNEQFF

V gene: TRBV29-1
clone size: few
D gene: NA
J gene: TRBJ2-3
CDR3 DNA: TGCAGCGTTGAAGACACAGAAAACGCAGATACGCAGTATTTT
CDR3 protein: CSVEDTENADTQYF

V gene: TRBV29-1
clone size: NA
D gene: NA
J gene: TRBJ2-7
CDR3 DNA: TGCAGCGTTGAAGATACCCAGGGGGGACGGGGCTACGAGCAGTACTTC
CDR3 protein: CSVEDTQGGRGYEQYF

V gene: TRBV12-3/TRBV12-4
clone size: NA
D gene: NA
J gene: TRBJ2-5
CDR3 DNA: TGTGCCAGCAGCTGGGACCCTGGCCAAGAGACCCAGTACTTC
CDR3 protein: CASSWDPGQETQYF

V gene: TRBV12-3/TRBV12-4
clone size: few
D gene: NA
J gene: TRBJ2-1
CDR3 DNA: TGTGCCAGCAGTACTAATCTCAGGTTCGAGCAGTTCTTC
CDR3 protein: CASSTNLRFEQFF

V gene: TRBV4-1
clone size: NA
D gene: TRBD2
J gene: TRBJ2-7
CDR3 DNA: TGCGCCAGCAGCCATGGGACTAACGGGAGGGCGTACGAGCAGTACTTC
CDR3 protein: CASSHGTNGRAYEQYF

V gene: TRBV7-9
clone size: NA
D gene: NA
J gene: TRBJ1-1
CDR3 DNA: TGTGCCAGCAGCTTGGACCTGGGTGGAACTGAAGCTTTCTTT
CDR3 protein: CASSLDLGGTEAFF

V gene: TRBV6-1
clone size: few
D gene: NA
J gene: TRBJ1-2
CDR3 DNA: TGTGCCAGCAGTGAAAGAGTGGGCCAGCTCTATGGCTACACCTTC
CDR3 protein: CASSERVGQLYGYTF

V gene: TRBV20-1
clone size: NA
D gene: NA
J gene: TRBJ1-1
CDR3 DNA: TGCAGTGCTAGTAACAGTGGGAACACTGAAGCTTTCTTT
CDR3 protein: CSASNSGNTEAFF

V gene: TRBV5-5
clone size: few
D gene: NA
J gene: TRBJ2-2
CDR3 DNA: TGTGCCAGCAGCCGCGGCGCGGCGGTGAACACCGGGGAGCTGTTTTTT
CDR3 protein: CASSRGAAVNTGELFF

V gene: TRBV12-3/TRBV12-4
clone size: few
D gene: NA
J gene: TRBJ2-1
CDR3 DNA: TGTGCCAGCAGTTTATCCCAGAGCAGGGATGAGCAGTTCTTC
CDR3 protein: CASSLSQSRDEQFF

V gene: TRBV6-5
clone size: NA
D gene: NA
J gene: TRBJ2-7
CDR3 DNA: TGTGCCAGCAGTCGACTAGTGGGGACCTACGAGCAGTACTTC
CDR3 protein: CASSRLVGTYEQYF

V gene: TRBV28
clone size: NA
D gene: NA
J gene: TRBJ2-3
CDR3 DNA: TGTGCCAGCAGTCCCAGGGGGGACAGCACAGATACGCAGTATTTT
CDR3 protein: CASSPRGDSTDTQYF

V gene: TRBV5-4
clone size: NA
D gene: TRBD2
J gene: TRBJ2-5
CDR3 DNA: TGTGTCAGCAGCTACAGACTAGCGGGGGGGCAGGAGACCCAGTACTTC
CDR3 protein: CVSSYRLAGGQETQYF

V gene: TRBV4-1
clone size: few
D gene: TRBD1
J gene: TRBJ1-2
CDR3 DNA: TGCGCCAGCAGAAGGACAGGGCAGGGCTACACCTTC
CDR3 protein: CASRRTGQGYTF

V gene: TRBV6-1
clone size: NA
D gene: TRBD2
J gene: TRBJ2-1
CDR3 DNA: TGTGCCAGCGGGGTGCGGCTAGCGGGTAATGAGCAGTTCTTC
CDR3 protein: CASGVRLAGNEQFF

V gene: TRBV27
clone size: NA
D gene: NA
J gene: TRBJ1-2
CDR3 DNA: TGTGCCAGCAAGCCGGGAGGCGGGGGCTACACCTTC
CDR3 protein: CASKPGGGGYTF

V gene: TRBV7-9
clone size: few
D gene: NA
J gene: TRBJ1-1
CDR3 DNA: TGTGCCAGCAGCTTAGCGGTTAAAGACGCTGAAGCTTTCTTT
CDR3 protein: CASSLAVKDAEAFF

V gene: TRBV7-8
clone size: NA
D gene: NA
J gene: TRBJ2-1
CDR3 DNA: TGTGCCAGCAGCTTAGCGGGAGCGGCTGTATATGAGCAGTTCTTC
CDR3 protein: CASSLAGAAVYEQFF

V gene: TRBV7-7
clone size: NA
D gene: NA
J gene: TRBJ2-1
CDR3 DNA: TGTGCTAGCAGCTTATGGGGAGAGGGCGGAAGCTCCTACAATGAGCAGTTCTTC
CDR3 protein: CASSLWGEGGSSYNEQFF

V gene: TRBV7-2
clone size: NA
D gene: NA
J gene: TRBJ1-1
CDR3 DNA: TGTGCCAGCAGCTGGTCGGGTCCCGCTTTCTTT
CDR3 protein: CASSWSGPAFF

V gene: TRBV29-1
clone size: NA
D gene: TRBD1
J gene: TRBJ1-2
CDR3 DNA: TGCAGCGTTTCCGGACAGGGAGACTATGGCTACACCTTC
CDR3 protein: CSVSGQGDYGYTF

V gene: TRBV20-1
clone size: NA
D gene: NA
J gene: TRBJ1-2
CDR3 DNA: TGCAGTGCCGTCAAAGGGGGTCTAGCTAACTATGGCTACACCTTC
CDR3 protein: CSAVKGGLANYGYTF

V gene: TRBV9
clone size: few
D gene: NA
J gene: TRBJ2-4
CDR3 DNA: TGTGCCAGCAGCGGGGGTTCGGGCTTTCAGTACTTC
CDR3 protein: CASSGGSGFQYF

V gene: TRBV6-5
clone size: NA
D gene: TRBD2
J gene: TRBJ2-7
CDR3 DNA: TGTGCCAGCACCTTAACTAGCGGGTCCTACGAGCAGTACTTC
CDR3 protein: CASTLTSGSYEQYF

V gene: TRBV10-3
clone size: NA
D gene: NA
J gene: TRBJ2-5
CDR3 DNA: TGTGCCATCAGTGACAGGGGAGAGACCCAGTACTTC
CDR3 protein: CAISDRGETQYF

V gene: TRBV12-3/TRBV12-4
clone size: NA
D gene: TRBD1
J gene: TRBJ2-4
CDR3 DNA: TGTGCCAGCAGTTTTAGGGGCCGGGGACAGGACCAGCAGTACTTC
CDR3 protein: CASSFRGRGQDQQYF

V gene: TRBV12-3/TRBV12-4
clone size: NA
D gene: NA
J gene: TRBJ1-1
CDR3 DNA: TGTGCCAGCACCTCCCTGGCTCACACTGAAGCTTTCTTT
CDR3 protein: CASTSLAHTEAFF

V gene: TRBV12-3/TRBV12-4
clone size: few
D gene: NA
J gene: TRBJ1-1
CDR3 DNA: TGTGCCAGCAGTCCCGGGACGCGGGTGATGAACACTGAAGCTTTCTTT
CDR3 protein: CASSPGTRVMNTEAFF

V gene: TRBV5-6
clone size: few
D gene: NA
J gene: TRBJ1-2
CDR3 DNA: TGTGCCAGCAGCTTGGCCGGGACTCCTAACTATGGCTACACCTTC
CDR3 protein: CASSLAGTPNYGYTF

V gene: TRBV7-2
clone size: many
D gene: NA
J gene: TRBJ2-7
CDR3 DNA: TGTGCCAGCAGCCCCCGGCAGCGCTACGAGCAGTACTTC
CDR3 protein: CASSPRQRYEQYF

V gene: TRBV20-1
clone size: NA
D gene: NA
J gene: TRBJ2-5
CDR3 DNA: TGCAGTGCTAGAGAGCAGGGACTCGAGACCCAGTACTTC
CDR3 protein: CSAREQGLETQYF

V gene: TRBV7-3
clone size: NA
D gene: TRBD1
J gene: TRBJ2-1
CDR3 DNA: TGTGCCAGCAGCCCCGGGACAGGGGCCTACAATGAGCAGTTCTTC
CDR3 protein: CASSPGTGAYNEQFF

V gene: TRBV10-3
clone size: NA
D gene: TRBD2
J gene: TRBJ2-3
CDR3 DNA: TGTGCCATCAGCCCTCTAGCGGGGGGTAAAGATACGCAGTATTTT
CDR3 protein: CAISPLAGGKDTQYF

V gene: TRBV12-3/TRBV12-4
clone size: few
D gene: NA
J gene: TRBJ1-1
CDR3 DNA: TGTGCCGGCACCGAGCCCGGGCTTGGCCCTGAAGCTTTCTTT
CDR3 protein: CAGTEPGLGPEAFF

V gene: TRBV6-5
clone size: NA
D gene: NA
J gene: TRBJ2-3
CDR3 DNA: TGTGCCAGCAGCTCCCGCGGCAGGGAGACAGATACGCAGTATTTT
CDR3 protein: CASSSRGRETDTQYF

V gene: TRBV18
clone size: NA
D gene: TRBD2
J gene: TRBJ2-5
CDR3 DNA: TGTGCCAGCTCATCGGGACTAGCGGGGCCTCAAGAGACCCAGTACTTC
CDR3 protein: CASSSGLAGPQETQYF

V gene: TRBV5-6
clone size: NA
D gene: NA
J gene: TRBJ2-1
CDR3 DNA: TGTGCCAGCAGCTTGGTCGGGGGGCCTAACAATGAGCAGTTCTTC
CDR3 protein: CASSLVGGPNNEQFF

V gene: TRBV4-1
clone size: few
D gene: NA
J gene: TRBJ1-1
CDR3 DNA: TGCGCCAGCAGCCAAGTAATGCGAGACACTGAAGCTTTCTTT
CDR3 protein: CASSQVMRDTEAFF